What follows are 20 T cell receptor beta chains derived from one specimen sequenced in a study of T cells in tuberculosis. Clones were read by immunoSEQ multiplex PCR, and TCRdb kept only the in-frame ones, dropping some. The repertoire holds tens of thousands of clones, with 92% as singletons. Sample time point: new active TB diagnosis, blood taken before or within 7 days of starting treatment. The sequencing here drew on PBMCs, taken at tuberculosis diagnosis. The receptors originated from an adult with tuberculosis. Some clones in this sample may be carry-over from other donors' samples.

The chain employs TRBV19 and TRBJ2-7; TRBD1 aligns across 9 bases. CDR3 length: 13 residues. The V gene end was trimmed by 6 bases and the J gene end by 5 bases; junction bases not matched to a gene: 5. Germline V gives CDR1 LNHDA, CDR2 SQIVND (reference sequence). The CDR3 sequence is CASRGTGPHEQYF. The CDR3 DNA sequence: TGTGCCAGTAGAGGGACAGGGCCCCACGAGCAGTACTTC.

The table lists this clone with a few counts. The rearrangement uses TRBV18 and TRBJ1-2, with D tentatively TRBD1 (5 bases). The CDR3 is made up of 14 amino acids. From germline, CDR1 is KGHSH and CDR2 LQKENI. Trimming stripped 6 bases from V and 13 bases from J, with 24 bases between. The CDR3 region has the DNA TGTGCCAGCTCCCTCCGTGGGGCGGGGCGACGAGGCACCTTC. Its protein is CASSLRGAGRRGTF.

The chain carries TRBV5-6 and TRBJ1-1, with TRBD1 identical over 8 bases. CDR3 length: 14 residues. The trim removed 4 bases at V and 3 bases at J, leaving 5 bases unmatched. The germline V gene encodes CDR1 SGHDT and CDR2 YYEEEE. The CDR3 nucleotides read TGTGCCAGCAGCGAGAAGACAGGGGACACTGAAGCTTTCTTT. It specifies CASSEKTGDTEAFF.

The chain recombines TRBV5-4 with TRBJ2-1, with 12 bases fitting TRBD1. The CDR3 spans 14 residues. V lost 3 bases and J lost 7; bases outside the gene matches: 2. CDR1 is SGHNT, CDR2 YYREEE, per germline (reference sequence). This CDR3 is CASSWGQGANEQFF. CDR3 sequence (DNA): TGTGCCAGCAGCTGGGGACAGGGGGCGAATGAGCAGTTCTTC. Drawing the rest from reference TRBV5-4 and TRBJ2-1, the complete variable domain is ETGVTQSPTHLIKTRGQQVTLRCSSQSGHNTVSWYQQALGQGPQFIFQYYREEENGRGNFPPRFSGLQFPNYSSELNVNALELDDSALYLCASSWGQGANEQFFGPGTRLTVL.

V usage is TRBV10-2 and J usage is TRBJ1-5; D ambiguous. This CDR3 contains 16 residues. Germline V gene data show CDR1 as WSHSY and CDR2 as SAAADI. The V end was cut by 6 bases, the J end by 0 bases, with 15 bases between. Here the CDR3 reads CASSPGRRASNQPQHF. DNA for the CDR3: TGCGCCAGCAGCCCTGGGCGGAGGGCTAGCAATCAGCCCCAGCATTTT.

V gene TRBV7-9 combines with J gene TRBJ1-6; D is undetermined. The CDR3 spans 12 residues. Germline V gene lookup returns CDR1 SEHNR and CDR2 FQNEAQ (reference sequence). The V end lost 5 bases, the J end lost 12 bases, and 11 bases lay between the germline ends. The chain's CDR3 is CASSTGGVPLHF. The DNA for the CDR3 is TGTGCCAGCAGCACGGGCGGGGTACCCCTCCACTTT.

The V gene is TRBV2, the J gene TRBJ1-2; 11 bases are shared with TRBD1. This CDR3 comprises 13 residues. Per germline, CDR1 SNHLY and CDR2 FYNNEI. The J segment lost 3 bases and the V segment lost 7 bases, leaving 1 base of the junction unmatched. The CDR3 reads CASMGQGDYGYTF. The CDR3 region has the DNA TGTGCCAGCATGGGACAGGGGGACTATGGCTACACCTTC.

Here the CDR3 DNA reads TGTGCCATCCGAGCAATGGACAGGACTGGAGAGCAGTACTTC. Its translation is CAIRAMDRTGEQYF. J is TRBJ2-7 and V is TRBV10-3; TRBD1 agrees at 7 bases. CDR1 and CDR2 from the germline V gene are ENHRY and SYGVKD. The CDR3 is made up of 14 amino acids. V shed 8 bases and J 7 bases; nucleotides not matched to a gene: 14.

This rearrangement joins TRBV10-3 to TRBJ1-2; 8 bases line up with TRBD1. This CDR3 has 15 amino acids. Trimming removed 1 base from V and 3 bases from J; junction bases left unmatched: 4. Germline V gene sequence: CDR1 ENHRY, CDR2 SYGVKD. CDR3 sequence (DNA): TGTGCCATCAGTGAGTGGACAGGGTCGGACTATGGCTACACCTTC. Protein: CAISEWTGSDYGYTF.

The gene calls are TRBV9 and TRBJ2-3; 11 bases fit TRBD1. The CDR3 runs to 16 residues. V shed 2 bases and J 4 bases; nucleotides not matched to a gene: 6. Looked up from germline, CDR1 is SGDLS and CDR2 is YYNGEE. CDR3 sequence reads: CASSVSGQGGADTQYF. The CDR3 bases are TGTGCCAGCAGCGTCTCGGGACAGGGGGGCGCAGATACGCAGTATTTT.

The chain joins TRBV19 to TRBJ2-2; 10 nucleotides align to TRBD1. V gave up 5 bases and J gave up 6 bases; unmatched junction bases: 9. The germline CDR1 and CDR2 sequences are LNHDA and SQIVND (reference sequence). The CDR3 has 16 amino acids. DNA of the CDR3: TGTGCCAGTAGTCCGAGGACAGGGGGATTCTCCGGGGAGCTGTTTTTT. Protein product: CASSPRTGGFSGELFF.

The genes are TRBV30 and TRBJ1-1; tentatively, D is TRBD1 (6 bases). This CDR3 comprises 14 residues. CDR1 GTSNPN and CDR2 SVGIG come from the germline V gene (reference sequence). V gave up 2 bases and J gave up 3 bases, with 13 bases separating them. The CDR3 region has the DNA TGTGCCTGGAGTAGAGGCAGGGGTTACACTGAAGCTTTCTTT. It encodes CAWSRGRGYTEAFF.

CDR3 loop: CASSSPGQPISLHF. The DNA for the CDR3 is TGTGCCAGCTCAAGCCCGGGACAGCCTATTTCCCTCCACTTT. The chain joins TRBV18 to TRBJ1-6, with 7 bases lining up with TRBD1. The CDR3 contains 14 residues. Germline V CDR1 and CDR2: KGHSH, LQKENI. V lost 5 bases, J lost 14 bases, and 12 bases stayed unmatched.

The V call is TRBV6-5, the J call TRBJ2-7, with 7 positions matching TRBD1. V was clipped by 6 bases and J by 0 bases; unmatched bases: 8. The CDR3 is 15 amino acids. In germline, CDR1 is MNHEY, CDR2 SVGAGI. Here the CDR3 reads CASRPDRASSYEQYF. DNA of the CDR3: TGTGCCAGCAGACCAGACAGGGCAAGCTCCTACGAGCAGTACTTC.

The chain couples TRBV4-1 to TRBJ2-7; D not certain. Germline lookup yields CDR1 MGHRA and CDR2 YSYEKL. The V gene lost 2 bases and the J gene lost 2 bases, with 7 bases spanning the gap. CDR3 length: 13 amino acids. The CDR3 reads CASSQHGPYEQYF. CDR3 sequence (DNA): TGCGCCAGCAGCCAACACGGTCCCTACGAGCAGTACTTC.

CDR3 protein: CASSLDYPDAGNTGELFF. The CDR3 coding sequence is TGTGCCAGCAGTTTAGACTACCCGGACGCGGGGAACACCGGGGAGCTGTTTTTT. The chain links TRBV27 to TRBJ2-2, with D possibly TRBD2 on 5 matching bases. The CDR3 runs to 18 residues. Germline values: CDR1 MNHEY, CDR2 SMNVEV (reference sequence). V was cut by 2 bases and J by 1 base, with 17 bases left in between.

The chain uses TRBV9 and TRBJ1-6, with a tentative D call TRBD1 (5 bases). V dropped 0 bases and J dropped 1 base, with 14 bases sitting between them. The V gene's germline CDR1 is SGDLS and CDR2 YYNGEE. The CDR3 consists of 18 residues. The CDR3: CASSVADQGGSYNSPLHF. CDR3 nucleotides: TGTGCCAGCAGCGTAGCAGACCAGGGTGGGTCCTATAATTCACCCCTCCACTTT.

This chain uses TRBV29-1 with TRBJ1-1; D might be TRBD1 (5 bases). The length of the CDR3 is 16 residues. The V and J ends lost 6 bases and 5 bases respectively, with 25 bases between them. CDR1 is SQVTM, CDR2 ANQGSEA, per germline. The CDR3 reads CSVILKGKLLWTEAFF. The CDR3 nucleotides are TGCAGCGTGATTTTGAAGGGGAAGTTACTCTGGACTGAAGCTTTCTTT.

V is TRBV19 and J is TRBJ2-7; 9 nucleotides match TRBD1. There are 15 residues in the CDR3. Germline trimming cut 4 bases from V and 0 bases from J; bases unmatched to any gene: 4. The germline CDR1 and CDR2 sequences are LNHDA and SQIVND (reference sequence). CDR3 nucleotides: TGTGCCAGTAGTACGGGACAGGGACACTCCTACGAGCAGTACTTC. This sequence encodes CASSTGQGHSYEQYF.

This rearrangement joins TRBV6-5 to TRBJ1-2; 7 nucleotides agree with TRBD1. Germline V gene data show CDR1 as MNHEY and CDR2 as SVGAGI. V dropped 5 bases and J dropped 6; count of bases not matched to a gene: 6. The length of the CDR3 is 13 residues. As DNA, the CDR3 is TGTGCCAGCAGTCCCCCACAGGGGCATGGCTACACCTTC. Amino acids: CASSPPQGHGYTF.